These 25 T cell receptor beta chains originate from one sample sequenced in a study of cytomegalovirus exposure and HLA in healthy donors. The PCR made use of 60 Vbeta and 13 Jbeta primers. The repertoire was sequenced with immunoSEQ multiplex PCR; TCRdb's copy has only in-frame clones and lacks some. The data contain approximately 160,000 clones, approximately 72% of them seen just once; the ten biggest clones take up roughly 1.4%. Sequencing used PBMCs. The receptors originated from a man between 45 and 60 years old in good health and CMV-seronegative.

The CDR3 sequence: CASSSAGSTYEQYF. CDR3 DNA: TGTGCCAGCAGCTCAGCGGGCTCGACTTACGAGCAGTACTTC. V is TRBV11-2 and J is TRBJ2-7, with D maybe TRBD2 (6 bases). CDR3 length equals 14 residues. Germline CDR1 is SGHAT and CDR2 is FQNNGV. V lost 4 bases and J 4 bases, leaving 14 bases between the germline ends.

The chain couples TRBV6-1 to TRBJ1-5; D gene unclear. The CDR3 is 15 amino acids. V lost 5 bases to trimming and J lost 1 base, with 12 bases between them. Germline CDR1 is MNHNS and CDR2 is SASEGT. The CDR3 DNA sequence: TGTGCCAGCAGTCCCTCCCGCGGGAGCAATCAGCCCCAGCATTTT. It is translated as CASSPSRGSNQPQHF.

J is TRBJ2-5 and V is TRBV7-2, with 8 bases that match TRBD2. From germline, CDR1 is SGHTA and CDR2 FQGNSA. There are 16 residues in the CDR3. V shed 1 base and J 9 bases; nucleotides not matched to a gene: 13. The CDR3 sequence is CASSLEGSGAPGAQYF. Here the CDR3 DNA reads TGTGCCAGCAGCTTAGAGGGTAGCGGGGCCCCAGGGGCCCAGTACTTC.

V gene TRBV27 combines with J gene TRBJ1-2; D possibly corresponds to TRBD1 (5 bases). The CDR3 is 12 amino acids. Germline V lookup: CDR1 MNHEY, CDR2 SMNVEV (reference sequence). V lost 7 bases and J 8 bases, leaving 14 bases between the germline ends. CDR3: CASMGGSRGYTF. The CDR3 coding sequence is TGTGCCAGCATGGGGGGGAGTAGGGGCTACACCTTC.

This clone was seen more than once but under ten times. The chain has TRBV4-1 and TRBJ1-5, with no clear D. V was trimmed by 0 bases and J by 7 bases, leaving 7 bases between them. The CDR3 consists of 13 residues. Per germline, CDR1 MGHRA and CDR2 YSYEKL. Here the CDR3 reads CASSQDRGQPQHF. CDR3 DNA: TGCGCCAGCAGCCAAGATAGAGGCCAGCCCCAGCATTTT.

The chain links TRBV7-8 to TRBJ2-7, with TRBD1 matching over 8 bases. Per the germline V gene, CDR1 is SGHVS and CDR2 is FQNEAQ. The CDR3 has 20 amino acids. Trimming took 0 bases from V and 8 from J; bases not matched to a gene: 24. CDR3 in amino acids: CASSLAVGRQGAIPTTKQYF. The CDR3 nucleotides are TGTGCCAGCAGCTTAGCGGTAGGTCGCCAGGGGGCTATCCCTACTACGAAGCAGTACTTC.

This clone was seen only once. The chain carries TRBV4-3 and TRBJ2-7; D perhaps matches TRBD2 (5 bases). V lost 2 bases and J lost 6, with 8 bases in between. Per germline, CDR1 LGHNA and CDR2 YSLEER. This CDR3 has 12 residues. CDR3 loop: CASSQTRGEQYF. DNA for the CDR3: TGCGCCAGCAGCCAAACCCGGGGCGAGCAGTACTTC.

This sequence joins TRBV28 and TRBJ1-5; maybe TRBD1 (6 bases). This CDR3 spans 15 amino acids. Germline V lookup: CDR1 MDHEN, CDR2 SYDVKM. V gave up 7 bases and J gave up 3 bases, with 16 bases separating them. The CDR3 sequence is CASTFGQTFNQPQHF. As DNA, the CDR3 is TGTGCCAGCACCTTCGGACAGACCTTCAATCAGCCCCAGCATTTT.

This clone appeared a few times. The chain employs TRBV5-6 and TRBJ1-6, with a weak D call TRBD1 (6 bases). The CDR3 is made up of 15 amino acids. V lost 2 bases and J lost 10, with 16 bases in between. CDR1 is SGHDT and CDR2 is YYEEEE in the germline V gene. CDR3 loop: CASSFQQGVGSPLHF. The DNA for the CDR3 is TGTGCCAGCAGCTTCCAACAGGGCGTAGGATCACCCCTCCACTTT.

The CDR3 region is CASSSRQGLTNEKLFF. CDR3 DNA sequence: TGTGCCAGCAGCTCAAGACAGGGGTTAACTAATGAAAAACTGTTTTTT. This rearrangement joins TRBV7-9 to TRBJ1-4; 8 bases align to TRBD1. The CDR3 is 16 residues long. V gave up 4 bases and J gave up 1 base; unmatched junction bases: 5. Germline V gene lookup returns CDR1 SEHNR and CDR2 FQNEAQ (reference sequence). The variable domain in full, completed from reference TRBV7-9 and TRBJ1-4, reads DTGVSQNPRHKITKRGQNVTFRCDPISEHNRLYWYRQTLGQGPEFLTYFQNEAQLEKSRLLSDRFSAERPKGSFSTLEIQRTEQGDSAMYLCASSSRQGLTNEKLFFGSGTQLSVL.

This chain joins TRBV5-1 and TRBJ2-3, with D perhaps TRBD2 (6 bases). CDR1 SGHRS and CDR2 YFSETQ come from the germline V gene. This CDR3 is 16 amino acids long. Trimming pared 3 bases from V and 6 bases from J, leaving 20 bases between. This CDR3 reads CASSWGSGRSGDTQYF. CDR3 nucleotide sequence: TGCGCCAGCAGCTGGGGAAGCGGGCGGAGCGGGGATACGCAGTATTTT.

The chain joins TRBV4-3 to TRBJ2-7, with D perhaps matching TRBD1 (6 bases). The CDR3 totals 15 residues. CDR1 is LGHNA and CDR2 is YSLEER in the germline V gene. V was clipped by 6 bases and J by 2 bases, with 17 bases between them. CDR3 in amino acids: CASSLSSDRTYEQYF. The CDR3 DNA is TGCGCCAGCAGTCTATCAAGCGACAGGACCTACGAGCAGTACTTC.

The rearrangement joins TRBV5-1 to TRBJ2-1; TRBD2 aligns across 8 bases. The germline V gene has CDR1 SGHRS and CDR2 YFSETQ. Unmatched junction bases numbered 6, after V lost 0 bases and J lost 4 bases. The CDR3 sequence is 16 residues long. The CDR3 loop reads CASSLAGGAVYNEQFF. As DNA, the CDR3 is TGCGCCAGCAGCTTGGCCGGGGGGGCGGTGTACAATGAGCAGTTCTTC.

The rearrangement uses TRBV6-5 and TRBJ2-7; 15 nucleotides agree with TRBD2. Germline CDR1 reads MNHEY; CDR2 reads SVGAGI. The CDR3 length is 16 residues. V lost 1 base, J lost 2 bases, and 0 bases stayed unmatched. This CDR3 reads CASSYWTSGGAYEQYF. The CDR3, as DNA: TGTGCCAGCAGTTACTGGACTAGCGGGGGGGCCTACGAGCAGTACTTC.

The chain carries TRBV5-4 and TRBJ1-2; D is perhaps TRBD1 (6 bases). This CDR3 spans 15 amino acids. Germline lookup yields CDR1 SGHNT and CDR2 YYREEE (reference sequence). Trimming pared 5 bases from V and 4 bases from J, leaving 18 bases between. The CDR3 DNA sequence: TGTGCCAGCAGTGTGGTAGGACAGAGTTTCTATGGCTACACCTTC. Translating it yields CASSVVGQSFYGYTF.

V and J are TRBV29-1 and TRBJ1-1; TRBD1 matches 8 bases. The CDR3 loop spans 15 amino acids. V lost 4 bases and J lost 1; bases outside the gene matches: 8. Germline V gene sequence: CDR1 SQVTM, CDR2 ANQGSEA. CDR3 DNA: TGCAGCGTTGTTCGACAGGGGAAAAGGAACACTGAAGCTTTCTTT. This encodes CSVVRQGKRNTEAFF.

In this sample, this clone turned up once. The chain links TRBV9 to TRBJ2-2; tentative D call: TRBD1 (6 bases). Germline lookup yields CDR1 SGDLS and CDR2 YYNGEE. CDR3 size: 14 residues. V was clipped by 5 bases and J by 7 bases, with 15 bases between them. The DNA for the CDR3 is TGTGCCAGCAGTGGGGGCCCGGGGCGCGGGGAGCTGTTTTTT. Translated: CASSGGPGRGELFF.

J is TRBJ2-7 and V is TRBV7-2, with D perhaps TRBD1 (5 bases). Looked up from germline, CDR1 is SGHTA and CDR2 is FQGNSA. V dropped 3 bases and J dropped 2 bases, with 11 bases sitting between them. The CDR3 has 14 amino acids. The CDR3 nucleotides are TGTGCCAGCAGCTTCGGACACGGCGCCTACGAGCAGTACTTC. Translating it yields CASSFGHGAYEQYF.

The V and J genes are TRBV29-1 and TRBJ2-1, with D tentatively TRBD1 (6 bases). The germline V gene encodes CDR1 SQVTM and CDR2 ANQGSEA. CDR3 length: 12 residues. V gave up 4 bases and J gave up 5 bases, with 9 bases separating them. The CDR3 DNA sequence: TGCAGCGTTGGGGACAAAGACAATGAGCAGTTCTTC. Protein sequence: CSVGDKDNEQFF.

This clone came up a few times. CDR3 DNA: TGTGCCAGCTCACCATTAACAGGGTACGAGCAGTACTTC. Translated, it gives CASSPLTGYEQYF. This chain joins TRBV18 and TRBJ2-7; tentatively, D is TRBD1 (6 bases). This CDR3 spans 13 amino acids. V lost 2 bases and J 4 bases, leaving 9 bases between the germline ends. Germline CDR1 reads KGHSH; CDR2 reads LQKENI.

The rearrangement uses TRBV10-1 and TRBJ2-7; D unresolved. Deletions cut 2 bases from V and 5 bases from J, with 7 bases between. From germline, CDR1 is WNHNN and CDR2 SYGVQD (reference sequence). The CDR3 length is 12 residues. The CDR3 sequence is CASSETRNEQYF. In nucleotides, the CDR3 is TGCGCCAGCAGTGAGACCAGGAACGAGCAGTACTTC.

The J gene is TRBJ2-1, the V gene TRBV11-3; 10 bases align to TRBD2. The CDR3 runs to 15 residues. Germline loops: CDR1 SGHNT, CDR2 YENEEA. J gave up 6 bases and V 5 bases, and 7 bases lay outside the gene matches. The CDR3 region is CASSRGTSAPNEQFF. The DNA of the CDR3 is TGTGCCAGCAGCCGAGGGACTAGCGCCCCCAATGAGCAGTTCTTC.

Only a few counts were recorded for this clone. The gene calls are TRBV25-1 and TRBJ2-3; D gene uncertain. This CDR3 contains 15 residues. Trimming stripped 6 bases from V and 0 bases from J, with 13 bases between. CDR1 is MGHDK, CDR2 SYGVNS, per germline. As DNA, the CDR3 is TGTGCCAGCAGCCGGGTGACTCTAAGCACAGATACGCAGTATTTT. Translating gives CASSRVTLSTDTQYF.

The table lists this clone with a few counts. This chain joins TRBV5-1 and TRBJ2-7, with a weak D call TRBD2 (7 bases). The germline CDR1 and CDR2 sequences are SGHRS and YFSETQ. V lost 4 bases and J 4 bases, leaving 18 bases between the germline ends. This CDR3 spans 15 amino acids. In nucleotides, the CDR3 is TGCGCCAGCAGCCCCGGTTACAGGGAGGGATACGAGCAGTACTTC. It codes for CASSPGYREGYEQYF.

CDR3 sequence reads: CASRGQGNTEAFF. The CDR3 bases are TGTGCCAGCAGGGGACAGGGGAACACTGAAGCTTTCTTT. This chain joins TRBV2 and TRBJ1-1; 9 positions agree with TRBD1. The CDR3 extends over 13 amino acids. V dropped 6 bases and J dropped 1; count of bases not matched to a gene: 0. Germline CDR1 and CDR2: SNHLY and FYNNEI.